The clone carrying this T cell receptor (beta chain) was counted many times. Its target is not known. The data belong to a study of cytomegalovirus exposure and HLA in healthy donors. Study results and caveats: When presence/absence was analysed, sequencing depth was taken to be roughly uniform across donors. Among CMV-associated TCR beta chains, most appeared HLA-restricted in a later analysis. Later, TCR association rates were found to vary by HLA locus, highest for DRB1 and lowest for HLA-C.

V trimming: 1 base; J trimming: 7 bases; junction bases outside the gene matches: 7. CDR1 is MGHRA, CDR2 YSYEKL, per germline. CDR3 length: 17 residues. PCR amplification relied on 60 Vbeta primers (plus 13 Jbeta primers). Here immunoSEQ multiplex PCR was the method, and the copy in TCRdb shows in-frame clones only, minus some. The repertoire holds approximately 200,000 clones, with 70% to 80% as singletons. Sequenced: PBMCs. The clonotype comes from a man aged 25 to 40 in good health and CMV-seronegative. This sequence joins TRBV4-1 and TRBJ2-1, with 13 bases that match TRBD2. CDR3 in DNA: TGCGCCAGCAGCCAAGTGGGTACACTAGCGGGGGGGAATGAGCAGTTCTTC. The encoded protein is CASSQVGTLAGGNEQFF.